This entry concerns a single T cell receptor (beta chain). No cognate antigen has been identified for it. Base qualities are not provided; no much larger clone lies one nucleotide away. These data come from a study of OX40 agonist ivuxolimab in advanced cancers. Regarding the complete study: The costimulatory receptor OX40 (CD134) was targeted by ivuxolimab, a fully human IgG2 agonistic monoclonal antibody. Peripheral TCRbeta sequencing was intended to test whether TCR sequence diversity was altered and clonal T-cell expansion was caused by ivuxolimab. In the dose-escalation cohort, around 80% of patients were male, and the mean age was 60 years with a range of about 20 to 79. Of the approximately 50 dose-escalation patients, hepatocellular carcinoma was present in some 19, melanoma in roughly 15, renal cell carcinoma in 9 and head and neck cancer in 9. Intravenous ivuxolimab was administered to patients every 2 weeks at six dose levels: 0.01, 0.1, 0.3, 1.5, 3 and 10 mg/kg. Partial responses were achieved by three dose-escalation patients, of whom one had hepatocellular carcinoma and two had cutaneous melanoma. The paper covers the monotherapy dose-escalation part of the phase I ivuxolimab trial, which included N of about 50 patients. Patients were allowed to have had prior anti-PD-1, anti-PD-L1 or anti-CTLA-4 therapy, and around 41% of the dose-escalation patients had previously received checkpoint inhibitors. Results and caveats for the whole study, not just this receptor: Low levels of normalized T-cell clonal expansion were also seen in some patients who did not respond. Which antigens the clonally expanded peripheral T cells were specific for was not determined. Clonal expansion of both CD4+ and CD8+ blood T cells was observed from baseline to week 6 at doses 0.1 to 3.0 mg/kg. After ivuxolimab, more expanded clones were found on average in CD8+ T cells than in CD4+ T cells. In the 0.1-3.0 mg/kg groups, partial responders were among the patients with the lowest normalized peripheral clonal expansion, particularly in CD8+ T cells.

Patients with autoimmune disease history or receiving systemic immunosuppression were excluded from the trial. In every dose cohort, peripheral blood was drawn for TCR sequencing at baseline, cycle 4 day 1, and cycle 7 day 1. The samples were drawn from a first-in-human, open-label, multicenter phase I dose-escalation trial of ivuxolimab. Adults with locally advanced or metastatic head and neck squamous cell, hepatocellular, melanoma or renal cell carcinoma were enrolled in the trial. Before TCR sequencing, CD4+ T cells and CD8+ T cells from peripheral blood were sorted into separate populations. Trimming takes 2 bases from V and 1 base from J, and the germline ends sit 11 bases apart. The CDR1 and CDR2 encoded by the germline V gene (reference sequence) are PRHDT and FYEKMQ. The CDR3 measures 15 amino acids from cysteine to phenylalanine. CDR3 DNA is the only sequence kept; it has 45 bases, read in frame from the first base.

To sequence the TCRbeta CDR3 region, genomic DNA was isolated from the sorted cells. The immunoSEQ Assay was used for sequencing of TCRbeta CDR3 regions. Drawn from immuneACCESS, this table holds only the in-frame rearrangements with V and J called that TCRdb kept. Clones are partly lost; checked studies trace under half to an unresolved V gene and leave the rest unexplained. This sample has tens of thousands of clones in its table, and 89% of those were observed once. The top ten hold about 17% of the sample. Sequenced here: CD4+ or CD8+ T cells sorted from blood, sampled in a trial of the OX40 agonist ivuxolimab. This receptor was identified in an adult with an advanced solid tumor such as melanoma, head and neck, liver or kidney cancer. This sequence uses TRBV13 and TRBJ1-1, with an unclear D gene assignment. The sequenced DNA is TGTGCCAGCAGCTTATCGCCCTCGTCGAACACTGAAGCTTTCTTT. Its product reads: CASSLSPSSNTEAFF.